Presented here are 24 T cell receptor beta chains from one specimen sequenced in a study of T cell repertoires in cytomegalovirus infection. Their target antigens are unknown. TCRdb independently ran MiXCR on the reads; one entry per CDR3 protein. The table shows around 800,000 distinct CDR3 sequences, with approximately 30% occurring only once. This specimen consisted of cultured CD8+ T cells from PBMCs, obtained from culture after CMV antigen stimulation. These TCRs come from a human donor in good health (CMV status not recorded). Some clones in this sample may be carry-over from other donors' samples.

J is TRBJ2-3 and V is TRBV24-1; no clear D. Germline V gene sequence: CDR1 KGHDR, CDR2 SFDVKD. V lost 7 bases, J lost 1 base, and 11 bases lay in between. The CDR3 has 14 residues. CDR3 amino acids: CATRGVDGTDTQYF. The DNA of the CDR3 is TGTGCCACCAGGGGCGTTGACGGCACAGATACGCAGTATTTT.

The CDR3 sequence: CASRILIGGGTQYF. DNA for the CDR3: TGTGCCAGCAGGATACTTATTGGGGGAGGGACCCAGTACTTC. V is TRBV27 and J is TRBJ2-5, with D perhaps TRBD2 (6 bases). CDR1 and CDR2 (germline): MNHEY, SMNVEV (reference sequence). V lost 6 bases, J lost 7 bases, and 18 bases lay in between. CDR3 size: 14 residues.

The V call is TRBV27, the J call TRBJ2-5; maybe TRBD1 (6 bases). CDR1 and CDR2 from the germline V gene are MNHEY and SMNVEV (reference sequence). Trimming shortened V by 6 bases and J by 1 base, and 18 bases separated the two germline ends. This CDR3 spans 16 amino acids. The CDR3 loop reads CASRHTPTDSQETQYF. CDR3 nucleotides: TGTGCCAGCAGACATACCCCTACGGACAGCCAAGAGACCCAGTACTTC.

This clonotype has at least ten counts. J is TRBJ2-1 and V is TRBV7-6, with a weak D call TRBD1 (6 bases). The V gene's germline CDR1 is SGHVS and CDR2 FNYEAQ. This CDR3 region has 14 residues. The ends were cut back, 1 base at V and 5 bases at J, with 9 bases in the middle. The CDR3 here is CASSLEGDDNEQFF. DNA for the CDR3: TGTGCCAGCAGCTTAGAGGGGGACGACAATGAGCAGTTCTTC. The complete variable domain, with remaining parts taken from reference TRBV7-6 and TRBJ2-1, reads GAGVSQSPRYKVTKRGQDVALRCDPISGHVSLYWYRQALGQGPEFLTYFNYEAQQDKSGLPNDRFSAERPEGSISTLTIQRTEQRDSAMYRCASSLEGDDNEQFFGPGTRLTVL.

The genes are TRBV29-1 and TRBJ1-2; 8 nucleotides line up with TRBD1. From germline, CDR1 is SQVTM and CDR2 ANQGSEA. The J segment lost 8 bases and the V segment lost 4 bases, leaving 9 bases of the junction unmatched. The CDR3 is made up of 13 amino acids. DNA for the CDR3: TGCAGCGTTGGTTCAGGGGGCTATGAGGGCTACACCTTC. Its protein is CSVGSGGYEGYTF.

This clonotype has more than one count but fewer than ten. The J gene is TRBJ2-1, the V gene TRBV2; unclear D gene. From germline, CDR1 is SNHLY and CDR2 FYNNEI. V lost 6 bases and J 5 bases, leaving 14 bases between the germline ends. CDR3 length equals 14 residues. The CDR3 region is CASSLRRPNNEQFF. The DNA of the CDR3 is TGTGCCAGCAGCCTTCGGCGGCCGAACAATGAGCAGTTCTTC.

This clonotype was seen repeatedly, ten times or more. This chain connects TRBV7-6 to TRBJ1-3; 8 bases align to TRBD1. The junction had 13 bases not matched to a gene; V was cut back by 0 bases and J by 3 bases. CDR1 is SGHVS, CDR2 FNYEAQ, per germline. This CDR3 region has 19 residues. CDR3 sequence (DNA): TGTGCCAGCAGCTTAGCTCCCCCGACATCGGACAGGGTTGGAAACACCATATATTTT. Its translation is CASSLAPPTSDRVGNTIYF.

V gene TRBV7-6 combines with J gene TRBJ1-5; D is possibly TRBD1 (5 bases). CDR1 and CDR2 from the germline V gene are SGHVS and FNYEAQ. The CDR3 length is 15 residues. Deletions cut 5 bases from V and 2 bases from J, with 13 bases between. This chain's CDR3 is CASSPSQGGNQPQHF. The CDR3 DNA reads as TGTGCCAGCAGCCCGTCCCAGGGTGGCAATCAGCCCCAGCATTTT.

This chain connects TRBV5-5 to TRBJ2-7, with 10 bases matching TRBD2. After removal of 0 bases from V and 2 bases from J, the junction contained 2 bases not matched to a gene. CDR3 length: 15 residues. In germline, CDR1 is SGHKS, CDR2 YYEKEE (reference sequence). CDR3 DNA sequence: TGTGCCAGCAGCTTGGGAGCGGGGGGGCCCTACGAGCAGTACGTC. It is translated as CASSLGAGGPYEQYV.

There are many counts of this clonotype. The gene calls are TRBV10-3 and TRBJ1-4, with no clear D. Germline CDR1 ENHRY, CDR2 SYGVKD. This CDR3 is 18 amino acids long. V was pared by 1 base and J by 0 bases, with 15 bases between. For the CDR3, the DNA is TGTGCCATCAGTGAGTTCCAGTTTGGGCCCGCAACTAATGAAAAACTGTTTTTT. This sequence encodes CAISEFQFGPATNEKLFF.

This chain joins TRBV19 and TRBJ2-2, with D perhaps matching TRBD2 (5 bases). V was cut by 2 bases and J by 6 bases, with 7 bases left in between. This CDR3 contains 13 residues. CDR1 and CDR2 (germline): LNHDA, SQIVND (reference sequence). The CDR3 bases are TGTGCCAGTAGTATATTGGAGGCCGGGGAGCTGTTTTTT. Protein: CASSILEAGELFF.

In regard to this clonotype: One junction end disagrees with the germline gene, perhaps due to a read error. The rearrangement uses TRBV28 and TRBJ1-5; D gene ambiguous. The germline V gene encodes CDR1 MDHEN and CDR2 SYDVKM. The CDR3 runs 14 residues. The CDR3 is CASSELWSKQPQHF. In nucleotides, the CDR3 is TGTGCCAGCAGTGAATTGTGGAGCAAACAGCCCCAGCATTTT.

This clonotype showed up just a few times. The chain carries TRBV15 and TRBJ2-5, with D tentatively TRBD1 (5 bases). Trimming removed 8 bases at V and 2 bases at J, with 12 bases between. This CDR3 contains 13 residues. Germline-derived CDR1 and CDR2 are LNHNV and YYDKDF (reference sequence). CDR3 sequence reads: CATADRIQETQYF. Here the CDR3 DNA reads TGTGCCACCGCAGACAGAATACAAGAGACCCAGTACTTC.

The V and J genes are TRBV7-2 and TRBJ2-1, with 10 bases identical to TRBD2. Trimming cost V 5 bases and J 6 bases; bases outside gene matches: 7. Germline CDR1 reads SGHTA; CDR2 reads FQGNSA. This CDR3 comprises 15 residues. CDR3 amino acids: CASSLSGGFPNEQFF. The CDR3 DNA reads as TGTGCCAGCAGCCTTAGCGGGGGGTTCCCCAATGAGCAGTTCTTC.

V usage is TRBV27 and J usage is TRBJ2-7, with no clear D. V lost 5 bases, J lost 0 bases, and 11 bases lay in between. The CDR3 spans 14 residues. In germline, CDR1 is MNHEY, CDR2 SMNVEV (reference sequence). CDR3 region: CASSGSVTSYEQYF. The CDR3 nucleotides are TGTGCCAGCAGTGGTTCAGTGACCTCCTACGAGCAGTACTTC.

The table lists this clonotype with many counts. The rearrangement joins TRBV7-9 to TRBJ2-7; D uncertain. The CDR3 runs to 15 residues. Trimming stripped 3 bases from V and 4 bases from J, with 16 bases between. Germline CDR1 and CDR2: SEHNR and FQNEAQ (reference sequence). Here the CDR3 reads CASSLSSPILYEQYV. The CDR3 DNA reads as TGTGCCAGCAGCTTGAGTAGTCCAATTCTTTACGAGCAGTACGTC.

The rearrangement uses TRBV11-2 and TRBJ2-5; D is perhaps TRBD1 (5 bases). V was cut by 5 bases and J by 1 base, with 14 bases left in between. The CDR3 totals 15 residues. Germline CDR1 and CDR2: SGHAT and FQNNGV. CDR3 residues: CASSKGALGQETQYF. The CDR3 DNA sequence: TGTGCCAGCAGCAAAGGGGCCCTCGGCCAAGAGACCCAGTACTTC.

The J gene is TRBJ2-5, the V gene TRBV20-1, with TRBD1 matching 9 bases. Germline lookup yields CDR1 DFQATT and CDR2 SNEGSKA (reference sequence). The ends lost 6 bases at V and 5 bases at J; junction bases unmatched: 10. The CDR3 loop spans 14 amino acids. DNA for the CDR3: TGCAGTGCCAGGACAGGGGCCGCCCGCGAGACCCAGTACTTC. This gives the protein CSARTGAARETQYF.

This clonotype was seen a handful of times. The chain carries TRBV5-6 and TRBJ1-1; TRBD1 aligns across 8 bases. The J segment lost 4 bases and the V segment lost 3 bases, leaving 2 bases of the junction unmatched. This CDR3 region has 13 residues. CDR1 and CDR2 from the germline V gene are SGHDT and YYEEEE. The CDR3 sequence is CASSYRGTTEAFF. CDR3 coding DNA: TGTGCCAGCAGCTACAGGGGGACCACTGAAGCTTTCTTT.

The chain is built from TRBV5-1 and TRBJ2-7; D remains ambiguous. Germline V gene data show CDR1 as SGHRS and CDR2 as YFSETQ. This CDR3 region has 13 residues. Deletions cut 2 bases from V and 5 bases from J, with 11 bases between. Written as DNA, the CDR3 is TGCGCCAGCAGCTTTCGGATATCGGACGAGCAGTACTTC. It specifies CASSFRISDEQYF.

V and J are TRBV4-2 and TRBJ1-2; D may be TRBD1 (5 bases). Germline assignment: CDR1 LGHNA and CDR2 YNFKEQ. The V gene lost 1 base and the J gene lost 6 bases, with 9 bases spanning the gap. The CDR3 consists of 13 residues. The CDR3 loop reads CASSQVRGDGYTF. The CDR3 DNA follows: TGTGCCAGCAGCCAAGTTCGAGGGGATGGCTACACCTTC.

The chain couples TRBV5-4 to TRBJ1-2; D gene uncertain. Germline CDR1 reads SGHNT; CDR2 reads YYREEE (reference sequence). The length of the CDR3 is 14 residues. V lost 0 bases and J lost 6, with 12 bases in between. For the CDR3, the DNA is TGTGCCAGCAGCTTGGGACTCGACCCGGATGGCTACACCTTC. Translation gives CASSLGLDPDGYTF.

This clonotype has a count of ten or more. The V call is TRBV7-2, the J call TRBJ2-1; 9 nucleotides match TRBD1. Germline V CDR1 and CDR2: SGHTA, FQGNSA. The CDR3 length is 14 residues. J lost 7 bases, V lost 2 bases, and 3 bases had no gene match. The CDR3 here is CASSLTGGLNEQFF. The CDR3 nucleotides read TGTGCCAGCAGCTTAACAGGGGGCTTGAATGAGCAGTTCTTC.

V usage is TRBV11-2 and J usage is TRBJ2-5; the D gene is possibly TRBD2 (5 bases). The V gene lost 4 bases and the J gene lost 4 bases, with 10 bases spanning the gap. There are 13 residues in the CDR3. Germline V CDR1 and CDR2: SGHAT, FQNNGV. The CDR3 region is CASSSRAGETQYF. Written as DNA, the CDR3 is TGTGCCAGCAGCTCGAGGGCGGGAGAGACCCAGTACTTC.